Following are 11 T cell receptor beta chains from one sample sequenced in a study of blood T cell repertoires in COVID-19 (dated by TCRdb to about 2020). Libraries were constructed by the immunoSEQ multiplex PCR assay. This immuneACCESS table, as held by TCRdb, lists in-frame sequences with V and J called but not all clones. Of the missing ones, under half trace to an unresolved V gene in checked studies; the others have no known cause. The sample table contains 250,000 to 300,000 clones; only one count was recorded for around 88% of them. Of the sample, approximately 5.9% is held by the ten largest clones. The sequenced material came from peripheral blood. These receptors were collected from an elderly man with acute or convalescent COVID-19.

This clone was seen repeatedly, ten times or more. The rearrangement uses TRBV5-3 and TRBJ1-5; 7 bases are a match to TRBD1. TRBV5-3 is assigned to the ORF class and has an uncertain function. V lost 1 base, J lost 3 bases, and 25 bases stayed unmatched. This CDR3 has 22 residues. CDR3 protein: CARSLMVLHGTDPVGNNQPQHF. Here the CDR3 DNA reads TGTGCCAGAAGCTTGATGGTGTTGCACGGGACAGATCCCGTGGGAAACAATCAGCCCCAGCATTTT.

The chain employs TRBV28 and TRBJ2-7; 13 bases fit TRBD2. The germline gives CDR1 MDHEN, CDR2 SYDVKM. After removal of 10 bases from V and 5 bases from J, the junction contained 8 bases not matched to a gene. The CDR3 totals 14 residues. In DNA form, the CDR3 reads TGTGCCACCCGGACTAGCGGGAGTCCCCACGAGCAGTACTTC. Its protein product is CATRTSGSPHEQYF.

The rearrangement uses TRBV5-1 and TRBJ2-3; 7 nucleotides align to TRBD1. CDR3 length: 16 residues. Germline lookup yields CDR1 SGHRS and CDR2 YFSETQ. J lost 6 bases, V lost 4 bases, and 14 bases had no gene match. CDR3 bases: TGCGCCAGCAGCCAAGCCGGGACAGCCTCACCCGATACGCAGTATTTT. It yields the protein CASSQAGTASPDTQYF.

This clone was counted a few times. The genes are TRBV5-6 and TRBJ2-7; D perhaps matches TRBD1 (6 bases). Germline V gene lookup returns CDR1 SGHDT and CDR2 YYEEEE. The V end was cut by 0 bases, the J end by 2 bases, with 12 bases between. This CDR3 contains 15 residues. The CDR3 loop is CASSLGGQLTYEQYF. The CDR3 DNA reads TGTGCCAGCAGCTTGGGCGGACAGCTCACCTACGAGCAGTACTTC.

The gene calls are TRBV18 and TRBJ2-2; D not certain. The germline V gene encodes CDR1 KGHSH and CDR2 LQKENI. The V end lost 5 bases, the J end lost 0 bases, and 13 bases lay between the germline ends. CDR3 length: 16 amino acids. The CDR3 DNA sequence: TGTGCCAGCTCATCTAATGGGCTTCCGAACACCGGGGAGCTGTTTTTT. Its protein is CASSSNGLPNTGELFF.

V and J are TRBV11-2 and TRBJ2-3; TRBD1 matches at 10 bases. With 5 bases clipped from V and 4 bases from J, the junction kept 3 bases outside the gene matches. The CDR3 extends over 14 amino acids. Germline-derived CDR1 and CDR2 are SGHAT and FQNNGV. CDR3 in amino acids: CASSPTGGSDTQYF. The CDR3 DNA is TGTGCCAGCAGCCCGACAGGGGGCTCAGATACGCAGTATTTT.

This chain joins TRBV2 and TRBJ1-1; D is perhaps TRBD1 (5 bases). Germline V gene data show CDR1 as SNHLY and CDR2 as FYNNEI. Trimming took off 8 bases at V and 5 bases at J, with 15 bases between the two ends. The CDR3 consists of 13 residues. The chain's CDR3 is CASRGGVGTEAFF. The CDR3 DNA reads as TGTGCCAGCCGGGGCGGGGTAGGAACTGAAGCTTTCTTT.

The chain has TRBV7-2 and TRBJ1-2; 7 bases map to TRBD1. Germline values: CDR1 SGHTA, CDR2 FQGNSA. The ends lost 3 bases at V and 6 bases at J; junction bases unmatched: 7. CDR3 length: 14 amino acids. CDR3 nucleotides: TGTGCCAGCAGCTTGGGGGACAGTAGACATGGCTACACCTTC. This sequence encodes CASSLGDSRHGYTF.

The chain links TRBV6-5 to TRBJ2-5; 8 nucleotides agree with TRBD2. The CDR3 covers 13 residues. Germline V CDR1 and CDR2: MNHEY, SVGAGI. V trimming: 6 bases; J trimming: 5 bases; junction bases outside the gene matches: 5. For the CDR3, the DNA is TGTGCCAGCAGAGCGGGACTAGTGGAGACCCAGTACTTC. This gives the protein CASRAGLVETQYF.

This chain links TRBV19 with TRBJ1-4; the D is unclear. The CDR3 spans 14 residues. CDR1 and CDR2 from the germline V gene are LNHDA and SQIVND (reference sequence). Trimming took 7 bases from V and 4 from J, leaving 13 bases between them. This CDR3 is CASNTGRYNEKLFF. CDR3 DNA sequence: TGTGCCAGTAACACCGGGAGATATAATGAAAAACTGTTTTTT.

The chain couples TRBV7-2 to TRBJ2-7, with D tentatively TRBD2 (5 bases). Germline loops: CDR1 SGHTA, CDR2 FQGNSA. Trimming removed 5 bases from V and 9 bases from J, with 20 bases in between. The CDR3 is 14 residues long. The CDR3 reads CASSNRGNGGGQYF. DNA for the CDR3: TGTGCCAGCAGCAATAGAGGGAACGGCGGCGGGCAGTACTTC.